The clone carrying this T cell receptor beta chain occurred many times. Its antigen is not identified. The source material, RNA transcripts, was used to amplify TCR beta CDR3 regions. HTBI primers were employed in a first-round RT-PCR of the TCR CDR3. MiXCR, applied by TCRdb to the multiplex PCR reads, yields one record per CDR3 protein. Of about 590,000 distinct CDR3 sequences listed, approximately 14% were seen once; the top ten hold roughly 6.9%. Trimming removed 0 bases at V and 2 bases at J, with 6 bases between. Germline V gene lookup returns CDR1 LGHDT and CDR2 YNNKEL (reference sequence). The CDR3 covers 14 residues. The sample originates from a study of T cells in Graves' hyperthyroidism and ophthalmopathy. Study-wide points: Most expanded thyroid clonotypes above 0.001 also appeared in blood. Ophthalmopathy got predicted by the model a median around 6.8 months before its onset.

The chain combines TRBV3-1 with TRBJ2-3; D unclear. The sequencing input was blood. The receptor was derived from a woman in her late teens or twenties with Graves' ophthalmopathy. CDR3 sequence: CASSQDWSTDTQYF. The CDR3 DNA reads as TGTGCCAGCAGCCAAGACTGGTCCACAGATACGCAGTATTTT.